Sequencing of this TCR beta chain was carried out in a study of OX40 agonist ivuxolimab in advanced cancers. CDR1 LNHDA and CDR2 SQIVND come from the germline V gene (reference sequence). The CDR3 runs to 18 residues. The ends were cut back, 5 bases at V and 0 bases at J, with 20 bases in the middle. Clones were read by immunoSEQ multiplex PCR, and TCRdb kept only the in-frame ones, dropping some. The table records fewer than 55,000 clones, over 80% of them present only once. This chain connects TRBV19 to TRBJ1-5, with TRBD1 as a possible D gene (5 bases). The input for sequencing was CD4+ or CD8+ T cells sorted from blood, taken in a trial of the OX40 agonist ivuxolimab. The sequence was collected from an adult with an advanced solid tumor such as melanoma, head and neck, liver or kidney cancer. The CDR3 loop reads CASSLSGTEAYSNQPQHF. As DNA, the CDR3 is TGTGCCAGTAGTTTGTCCGGGACGGAGGCATATAGCAATCAGCCCCAGCATTTT.